This TCR beta chain emerged from a study of shared clonotypes between healthy human individuals. Study observations and caveats: The represented genetic and exposure-history diversity was limited by the small number of donors.

As for this clone: Antigen: not known. With a much larger clone just one base away, this may be a read error.

The unsorted PBMC sample used ten immunoSEQ deep assay plates. TCRdb keeps only in-frame clones here, not all; method: immunoSEQ multiplex PCR. Of 97,000 or so clones in the sample, around 43% were seen once. Genomic DNA from unsorted samples was obtained from 80 million to 100 million PBMCs (per sample). CDR1 and CDR2 from the germline V gene are SGHTA and FQGTGA. The CDR3 is 12 residues long. V was trimmed by 8 bases and J by 1 base, leaving 8 bases between them. The rearrangement links TRBV7-3 to TRBJ1-1; unclear D gene. The source is a woman in her 40s in good health. Some clones in this sample may be carry-over from other donors' samples. The sequenced sample consisted of PBMCs. CDR3 protein: CASGIGNTEAFF. The CDR3 nucleotides read TGTGCCAGCGGTATAGGGAACACTGAAGCTTTCTTT.